Listed here are 29 T cell receptor beta chains from one sample, sequenced in a study of regulatory T cells in long-lasting Graves disease. For TCR beta, libraries came from iRepertoire HTBI primers and Arm-PCR of CDR3 regions. TCRdb ran MiXCR on the multiplex PCR reads and lists one entry per CDR3 protein. This sample has fewer than 450,000 distinct CDR3 sequences, with less than 25% found just once. Sample time point: persistent/refractory GD, antithyroid drugs over 5 years with positive TRAb. PBMC-derived RNA was used for the TCR library. Sequenced material: peripheral blood mononuclear cells (PBMCs), taken when the disease was refractory, from a patient treated with antithyroid drugs. The source of these receptors is a female donor with Graves disease.

The chain employs TRBV15 and TRBJ2-2; maybe TRBD1 (6 bases). The germline V gene has CDR1 LNHNV and CDR2 YYDKDF (reference sequence). The CDR3 has 16 residues. The V gene lost 1 base and the J gene lost 6 bases, with 15 bases spanning the gap. The CDR3 is CATSRAGAGVAGELFF. The CDR3 bases are TGTGCCACCAGCAGAGCTGGGGCAGGGGTGGCCGGGGAGCTGTTTTTT. The whole variable domain, remainder taken from reference TRBV15 and TRBJ2-2, is DAMVIQNPRYQVTQFGKPVTLSCSQTLNHNVMYWYQQKSSQAPKLLFHYYDKDFNNEADTPDNFQSRRPNTSFCFLDIRSPGLGDTAMYLCATSRAGAGVAGELFFGEGSRLTVL.

This chain uses TRBV6-5 with TRBJ2-7; 12 nucleotides line up with TRBD2. CDR3 length: 17 amino acids. Germline CDR1 and CDR2: MNHEY and SVGAGI. Unmatched junction bases numbered 8, after V lost 4 bases and J lost 1 base. For the CDR3, the DNA is TGTGCCAGCAGTTTACGGACTAGCGGGACACAATCCTACGAGCAGTACTTC. Translated: CASSLRTSGTQSYEQYF.

In this sample, this clonotype turned up many times. The chain combines TRBV28 with TRBJ2-5, with D perhaps TRBD1 or TRBD2 (5 bases each). The germline CDR1 and CDR2 sequences are MDHEN and SYDVKM. V lost 4 bases and J 5 bases, leaving 32 bases between the germline ends. There are 20 residues in the CDR3. The DNA of the CDR3 is TGTGCCAGCAGTTCCTTCAATGGGGGACGCTCTGTCCTTGGGGCTGAGACCCAGTACTTC. It is translated as CASSSFNGGRSVLGAETQYF. The whole variable domain, filled in from reference TRBV28 and TRBJ2-5, reads DVKVTQSSRYLVKRTGEKVFLECVQDMDHENMFWYRQDPGLGLRLIYFSYDVKMKEKGDIPEGYSVSREKKERFSLILESASTNQTSMYLCASSSFNGGRSVLGAETQYFGPGTRLLVL.

This clonotype turned up a few times. The rearrangement links TRBV29-1 to TRBJ1-1, with TRBD1 as a possible D gene (6 bases). CDR1 SQVTM and CDR2 ANQGSEA come from the germline V gene. V was clipped by 4 bases and J by 1 base, with 13 bases between them. CDR3 length: 14 amino acids. This chain's CDR3 is CSVAGGVRNTEAFF. The CDR3 nucleotides read TGCAGCGTTGCGGGGGGCGTGAGGAACACTGAAGCTTTCTTT.

This rearrangement joins TRBV28 to TRBJ1-4; D is ambiguous. V gave up 6 bases and J gave up 11 bases, with 16 bases separating them. Germline lookup yields CDR1 MDHEN and CDR2 SYDVKM. The CDR3 runs 13 residues. CDR3 loop: CASRPGPVEKLFF. Here the CDR3 DNA reads TGTGCCAGCAGACCTGGACCCGTCGAGAAACTGTTTTTT.

The chain couples TRBV7-6 to TRBJ1-4, with D possibly matching TRBD1 (5 bases). The CDR3 loop spans 15 amino acids. Trimming shortened V by 5 bases and J by 0 bases, and 10 bases separated the two germline ends. Per the germline V gene, CDR1 is SGHVS and CDR2 is FNYEAQ. Here the CDR3 DNA reads TGTGCCAGCAGCAGAACAGGTGCAACTAATGAAAAACTGTTTTTT. This encodes CASSRTGATNEKLFF.

The table lists this clonotype with many counts. V and J are TRBV12-3 or TRBV12-4 and TRBJ1-2, with a possible D match to TRBD1 (5 bases). The CDR3 length is 19 residues. V was clipped by 3 bases and J by 0 bases, with 23 bases between them. CDR3 coding DNA: TGTGCCAGCAGTTTGTTTTTGGGGCAGCCCGAAATTCCTAACTATGGCTACACCTTC. Amino acids: CASSLFLGQPEIPNYGYTF.

J is TRBJ1-3 and V is TRBV20-1; D gene ambiguous. The CDR3 runs 11 residues. V lost 4 bases, J lost 2 bases, and 3 bases lay in between. Germline CDR1 and CDR2: DFQATT and SNEGSKA (reference sequence). The CDR3 bases are TGCAGTGCTAAGGCTGGAAACACCATATATTTT. Its translation is CSAKAGNTIYF.

This sequence joins TRBV5-6 and TRBJ1-1; perhaps TRBD1 as D (6 bases). The V end was cut by 6 bases, the J end by 0 bases, with 15 bases between. The CDR3 is 15 amino acids. CDR1 and CDR2 (germline): SGHDT, YYEEEE. The CDR3 DNA reads TGTGCCAGCAATTACAGGGCGAGAATGAACACTGAAGCTTTCTTT. Amino acids: CASNYRARMNTEAFF. Complete variable domain (other parts from reference TRBV5-6 and TRBJ1-1): DAGVTQSPTHLIKTRGQQVTLRCSPKSGHDTVSWYQQALGQGPQFIFQYYEEEERQRGNFPDRFSGHQFPNYSSELNVNALLLGDSALYLCASNYRARMNTEAFFGQGTRLTVV.

The rearrangement links TRBV29-1 to TRBJ2-7; 9 nucleotides match TRBD1. CDR1 SQVTM and CDR2 ANQGSEA come from the germline V gene. The CDR3 consists of 12 residues. Losses at the gene ends were 8 bases for V and 6 bases for J; bases not matched to a gene: 8. The CDR3 region is CSTRQGESEQYF. As DNA, the CDR3 is TGCAGCACCCGACAGGGGGAATCCGAGCAGTACTTC.

The V gene is TRBV5-1, the J gene TRBJ2-7; possibly TRBD2 for D (5 bases). Between the trimmed V and J ends, which lost 0 bases and 3 bases, there was a span of 10 bases. Germline V lookup: CDR1 SGHRS, CDR2 YFSETQ. The CDR3 loop spans 14 amino acids. The CDR3 reads CASSLVGRVYEQYF. CDR3 sequence (DNA): TGCGCCAGCAGCTTGGTAGGGCGGGTCTACGAGCAGTACTTC.

The sample holds many counts of this clonotype. The V gene is TRBV7-2, the J gene TRBJ1-3, with a weak D call TRBD1 (5 bases). Germline loops: CDR1 SGHTA, CDR2 FQGNSA. This CDR3 region has 15 residues. Trimming shortened V by 4 bases and J by 2 bases, and 12 bases separated the two germline ends. CDR3 loop: CASSSGGGAGNTIYF. The CDR3 DNA reads TGTGCCAGCAGCTCCGGCGGGGGTGCTGGAAACACCATATATTTT.

This clonotype was detected once. The chain uses TRBV19 and TRBJ2-7, with 8 bases matching TRBD2. J was trimmed by 1 base and V by 3 bases; bases with no gene match: 5. This CDR3 comprises 15 residues. Germline lookup yields CDR1 LNHDA and CDR2 SQIVND (reference sequence). CDR3 coding DNA: TGTGCCAGTAGTATCTTGGCGGGAGGATCCTACGAGCAGTACTTC. The encoded protein is CASSILAGGSYEQYF.

Notes on this clonotype: Because the CDR3's place on the DNA is in doubt, the DNA is left out and the CDR3 is given as listed by TCRdb. This rearrangement joins TRBV7-8 to TRBJ2-5; the table assigns TRBD1, which was not confirmed against the DNA. The CDR3 has 17 residues if both end residues are counted. Looked up from germline, CDR1 is SGHVS and CDR2 is FQNEAQ. The CDR3 is CTSSWGQGAVSGETQYF.

This clonotype was seen a few times. The chain recombines TRBV11-3 with TRBJ2-2; 13 positions match TRBD2. The CDR3 loop spans 16 amino acids. The germline V gene has CDR1 SGHNT and CDR2 YENEEA. V gave up 3 bases and J gave up 8 bases; unmatched junction bases: 6. CDR3 nucleotide sequence: TGTGCCAGCAGCTTTAGACTAGCGGGAGGTCCGGGGGAGCTGTTTTTT. Translation: CASSFRLAGGPGELFF.

At least ten counts were recorded for this clonotype. V is TRBV28 and J is TRBJ1-2; weak D call: TRBD1 (5 bases). Trimming pared 10 bases from V and 5 bases from J, leaving 17 bases between. Germline CDR1 MDHEN, CDR2 SYDVKM. The CDR3 is made up of 13 amino acids. CDR3 amino acids: CAIVAGGSYGYTF. Written as DNA, the CDR3 is TGTGCCATAGTTGCCGGGGGATCTTATGGCTACACCTTC.

This chain links TRBV29-1 with TRBJ1-2; D gene unclear. V was clipped by 2 bases and J by 2 bases, with 9 bases between them. CDR1 is SQVTM and CDR2 is ANQGSEA in the germline V gene. CDR3 size: 13 residues. The CDR3 sequence is CSVEPQVNYGYTF. CDR3 nucleotides: TGCAGCGTTGAACCCCAGGTGAACTATGGCTACACCTTC.

This clonotype was counted once. The V call is TRBV19, the J call TRBJ2-4, with TRBD1 matching 7 bases. Unmatched junction bases numbered 11, after V lost 9 bases and J lost 6 bases. Germline CDR1 reads LNHDA; CDR2 reads SQIVND (reference sequence). This CDR3 spans 14 amino acids. CDR3 sequence (DNA): TGTGCCAGCGGGCAAGGGCAGGGGGTAAACATTCAGTACTTC. Amino acid sequence: CASGQGQGVNIQYF.

This clonotype has a handful of counts. The V gene is TRBV28, the J gene TRBJ2-3, with D tentatively TRBD2 (5 bases). The CDR3 contains 17 residues. Trimming stripped 4 bases from V and 4 bases from J, with 21 bases between. Germline V gives CDR1 MDHEN, CDR2 SYDVKM. The DNA for the CDR3 is TGTGCCAGCAGTTCAGAGGGAACCCCCCCCCGGGCAGATACGCAGTATTTT. Amino acids: CASSSEGTPPRADTQYF.

The chain links TRBV20-1 to TRBJ2-7, with D perhaps matching TRBD2 (6 bases). V lost 3 bases, J lost 6 bases, and 12 bases lay in between. The CDR3 has 12 residues. From germline, CDR1 is DFQATT and CDR2 SNEGSKA (reference sequence). CDR3 DNA: TGCAGTGCTAGCGGGAGTGCGGCCGAGCAGTACTTC. This codes for CSASGSAAEQYF.

This clonotype was observed at least ten times. The chain couples TRBV6-5 to TRBJ2-7; no firm D call. Germline-derived CDR1 and CDR2 are MNHEY and SVGAGI. The length of the CDR3 is 15 residues. V gave up 0 bases and J gave up 3 bases, with 12 bases separating them. Here the CDR3 reads CASSYSRTASYEQYF. Here the CDR3 DNA reads TGTGCCAGCAGTTACTCGAGGACGGCGAGCTACGAGCAGTACTTC.

This sequence joins TRBV5-1 and TRBJ1-4, with D possibly matching TRBD1 (5 bases). CDR3 length: 15 residues. V was pared by 3 bases and J by 0 bases, with 9 bases between. Germline V gene lookup returns CDR1 SGHRS and CDR2 YFSETQ. CDR3 loop: CASSYEGTTNEKLFF. For the CDR3, the DNA is TGCGCCAGCAGCTACGAGGGGACAACTAATGAAAAACTGTTTTTT.

This clonotype was seen many times. The chain recombines TRBV7-2 with TRBJ2-1, with TRBD2 matching over 11 bases. The germline V gene encodes CDR1 SGHTA and CDR2 FQGNSA. Trimming took 4 bases from V and 4 from J; bases not matched to a gene: 6. The CDR3 consists of 16 residues. The CDR3 DNA follows: TGTGCCAGCAGCTCGATGACTAGCGGGATGTACAATGAGCAGTTCTTC. Residues: CASSSMTSGMYNEQFF.

The sample holds a few counts of this clonotype. The chain joins TRBV6-1 to TRBJ1-1, with 8 bases aligning to TRBD1. Germline CDR1 and CDR2: MNHNS and SASEGT. CDR3 length: 16 residues. Trimming took 8 bases from V and 1 from J; bases not matched to a gene: 12. CDR3 nucleotides: TGTGCCAGCTTTGAAGACAGGGGACGGGGGAACACTGAAGCTTTCTTT. It yields the protein CASFEDRGRGNTEAFF.

V usage is TRBV25-1 and J usage is TRBJ2-6; tentatively, D is TRBD1 or TRBD2 (5 bases each). The length of the CDR3 is 17 residues. CDR1 is MGHDK and CDR2 is SYGVNS in the germline V gene. The V end lost 4 bases, the J end lost 0 bases, and 13 bases lay between the germline ends. The CDR3 nucleotides are TGTGCCAGCAGTGTGACGGGGCCCTTCTCTGGGGCCAACGTCCTGACTTTC. It yields the protein CASSVTGPFSGANVLTF.

This clonotype was seen a handful of times. This chain uses TRBV6-1 with TRBJ2-2; 8 bases agree with TRBD2. This CDR3 is 14 amino acids long. Germline V gene data show CDR1 as MNHNS and CDR2 as SASEGT. The trim removed 7 bases at V and 5 bases at J, leaving 6 bases unmatched. CDR3 region: CASTAGGVTGELFF. The CDR3 DNA reads TGTGCCAGCACGGCGGGAGGCGTTACCGGGGAGCTGTTTTTT.

Comments on this clonotype: A read error may account for a junction end that differs from germline. The rearrangement links TRBV19 to TRBJ2-7, with D maybe TRBD2 (6 bases). CDR1 and CDR2 (germline): LNHDA, SQIVND (reference sequence). The CDR3 totals 15 residues. CDR3 amino acids: CASSSPRGSSHEQYF. The CDR3 DNA reads TGTGCCAGTAGTAGCCCCCGGGGGAGCTCCCACGAGCAGTACTTC. The full variable domain, its missing parts supplied by reference TRBV19 and TRBJ2-7, is DGGITQSPKYLFRKEGQNVTLSCEQNLNHDAMYWYRQDPGQGLRLIYYSQIVNDFQKGDIAEGYSVSREKKESFPLTVTSAQKNPTAFYLCASSSPRGSSHEQYFGPGTRLTVT.

This clonotype appeared a few times. The V and J genes are TRBV6-2 or TRBV6-3 and TRBJ1-1; 8 nucleotides line up with TRBD1. The CDR3 covers 17 residues. The V segment lost 2 bases and the J segment 2 bases; nucleotides outside the gene matches: 10. Per the germline V gene, CDR1 is MNHEY and CDR2 is SVGEGT. The CDR3 protein is CASSYQLDREGNTEAFF. The CDR3 DNA sequence: TGTGCCAGCAGTTACCAGTTGGACAGGGAGGGTAACACTGAAGCTTTCTTT.

This clonotype was picked up a small number of times. The chain links TRBV20-1 to TRBJ2-7; 10 bases align to TRBD1. Per the germline V gene, CDR1 is DFQATT and CDR2 is SNEGSKA (reference sequence). This CDR3 has 16 residues. V dropped 6 bases and J dropped 2; count of bases not matched to a gene: 13. The CDR3 sequence: CSANSATGGETYEQYF. CDR3 sequence (DNA): TGCAGTGCCAATAGCGCGACAGGGGGCGAAACCTACGAGCAGTACTTC.